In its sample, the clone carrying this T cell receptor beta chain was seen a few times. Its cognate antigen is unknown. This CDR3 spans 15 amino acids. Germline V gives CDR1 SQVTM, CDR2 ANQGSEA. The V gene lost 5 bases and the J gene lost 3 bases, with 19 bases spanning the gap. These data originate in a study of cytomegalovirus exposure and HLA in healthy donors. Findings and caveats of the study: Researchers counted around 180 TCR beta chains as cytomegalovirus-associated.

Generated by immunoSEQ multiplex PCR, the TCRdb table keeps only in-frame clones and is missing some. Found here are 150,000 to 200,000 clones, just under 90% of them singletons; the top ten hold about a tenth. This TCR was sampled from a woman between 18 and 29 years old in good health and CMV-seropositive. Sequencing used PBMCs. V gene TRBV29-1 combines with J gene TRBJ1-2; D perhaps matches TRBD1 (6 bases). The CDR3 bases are TGCAGCGTTAGGGGGACGACGGCAGGGTACTATGGCTACACCTTC. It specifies CSVRGTTAGYYGYTF.